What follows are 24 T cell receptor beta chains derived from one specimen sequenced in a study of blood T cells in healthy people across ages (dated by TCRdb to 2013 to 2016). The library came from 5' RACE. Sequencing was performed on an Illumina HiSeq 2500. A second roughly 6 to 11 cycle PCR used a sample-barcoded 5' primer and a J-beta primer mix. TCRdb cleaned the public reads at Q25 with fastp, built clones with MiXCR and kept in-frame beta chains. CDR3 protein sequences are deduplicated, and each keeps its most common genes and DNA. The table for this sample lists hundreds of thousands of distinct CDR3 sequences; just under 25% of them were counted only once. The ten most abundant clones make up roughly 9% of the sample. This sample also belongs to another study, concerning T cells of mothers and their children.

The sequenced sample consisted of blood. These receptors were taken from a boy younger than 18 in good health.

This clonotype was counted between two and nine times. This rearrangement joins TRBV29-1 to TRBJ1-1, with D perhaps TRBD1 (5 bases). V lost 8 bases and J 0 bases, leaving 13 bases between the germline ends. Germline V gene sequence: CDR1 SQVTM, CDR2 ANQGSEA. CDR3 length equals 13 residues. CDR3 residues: CSSRGRMNTEAFF. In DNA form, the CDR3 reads TGCAGCTCGCGGGGGAGGATGAACACTGAAGCTTTCTTT.

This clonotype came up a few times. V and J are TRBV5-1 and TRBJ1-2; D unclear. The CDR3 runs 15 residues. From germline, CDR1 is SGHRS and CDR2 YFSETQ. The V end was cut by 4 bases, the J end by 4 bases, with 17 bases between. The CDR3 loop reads CASSAGVGSPYGYTF. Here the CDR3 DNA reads TGCGCCAGCAGCGCCGGCGTGGGATCCCCCTATGGCTACACCTTC.

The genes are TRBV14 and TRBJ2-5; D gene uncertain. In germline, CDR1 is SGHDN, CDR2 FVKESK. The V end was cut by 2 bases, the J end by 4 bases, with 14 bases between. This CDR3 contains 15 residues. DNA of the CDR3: TGTGCCAGCAGCCAATTCTATACAGACCCAGAGACCCAGTACTTC. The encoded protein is CASSQFYTDPETQYF. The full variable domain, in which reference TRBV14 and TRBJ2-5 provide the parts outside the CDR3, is EAGVTQFPSHSVIEKGQTVTLRCDPISGHDNLYWYRRVMGKEIKFLLHFVKESKQDESGMPNNRFLAERTGGTYSTLKVQPAELEDSGVYFCASSQFYTDPETQYFGPGTRLLVL.

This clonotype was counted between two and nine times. The CDR3 bases are TGTGCCAGCAGTCGGCAGGATAGTGAAAAACTGTTTTTT. It translates to CASSRQDSEKLFF. This chain links TRBV2 with TRBJ1-4; D unclear. The CDR3 is 13 residues long. Per germline, CDR1 SNHLY and CDR2 FYNNEI. V dropped 5 bases and J dropped 7 bases, with 11 bases sitting between them.

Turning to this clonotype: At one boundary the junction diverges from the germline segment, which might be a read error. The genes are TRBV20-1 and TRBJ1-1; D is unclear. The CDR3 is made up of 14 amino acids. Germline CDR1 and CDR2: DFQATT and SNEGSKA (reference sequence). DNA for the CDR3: TGCAGTGCTAGGGTCCAGCCGATGAACACTGAAACTTTCTTT. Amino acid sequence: CSARVQPMNTETFF.

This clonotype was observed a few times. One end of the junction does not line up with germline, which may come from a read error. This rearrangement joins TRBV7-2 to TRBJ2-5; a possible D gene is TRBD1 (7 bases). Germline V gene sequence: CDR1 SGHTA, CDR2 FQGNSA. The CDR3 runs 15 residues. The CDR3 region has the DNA TGTGCCAGCACCTTACGGGGGACAGCCAAAGAGACCCAGTACTTC. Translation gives CASTLRGTAKETQYF.

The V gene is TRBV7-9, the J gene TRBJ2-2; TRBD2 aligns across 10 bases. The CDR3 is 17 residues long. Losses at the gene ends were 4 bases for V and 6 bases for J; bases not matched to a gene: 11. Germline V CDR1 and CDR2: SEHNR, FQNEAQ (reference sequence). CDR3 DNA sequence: TGTGCCAGCAGCTCAACTTCTAGCGGGGGCCCCTCCGGGGAGCTGTTTTTT. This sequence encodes CASSSTSSGGPSGELFF.

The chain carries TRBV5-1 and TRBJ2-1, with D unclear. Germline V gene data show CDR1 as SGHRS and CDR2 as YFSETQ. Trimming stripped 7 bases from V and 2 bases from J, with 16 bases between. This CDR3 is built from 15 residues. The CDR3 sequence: CASRPRGAAYNEQFF. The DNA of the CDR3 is TGCGCCAGCCGTCCCCGAGGCGCTGCCTACAATGAGCAGTTCTTC.

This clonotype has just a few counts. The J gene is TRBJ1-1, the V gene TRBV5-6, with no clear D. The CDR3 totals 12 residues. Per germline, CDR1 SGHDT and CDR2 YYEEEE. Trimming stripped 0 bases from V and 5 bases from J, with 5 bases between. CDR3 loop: CASSLVETEAFF. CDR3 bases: TGTGCCAGCAGCTTGGTGGAGACTGAAGCTTTCTTT.

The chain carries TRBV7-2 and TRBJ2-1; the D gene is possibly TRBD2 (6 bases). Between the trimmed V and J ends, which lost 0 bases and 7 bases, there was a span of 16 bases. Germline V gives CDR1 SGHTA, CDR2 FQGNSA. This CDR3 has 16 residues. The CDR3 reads CASSLAGLFTANEQFF. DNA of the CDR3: TGTGCCAGCAGCTTAGCGGGACTCTTTACCGCGAATGAGCAGTTCTTC.

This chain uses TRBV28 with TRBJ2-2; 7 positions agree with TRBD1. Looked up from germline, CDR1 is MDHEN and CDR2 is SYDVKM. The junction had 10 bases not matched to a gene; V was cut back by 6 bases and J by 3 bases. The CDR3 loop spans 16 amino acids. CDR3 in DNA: TGTGCCAGCAGACCACCGACAGGGCAGGACACCGGGGAGCTGTTTTTT. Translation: CASRPPTGQDTGELFF.

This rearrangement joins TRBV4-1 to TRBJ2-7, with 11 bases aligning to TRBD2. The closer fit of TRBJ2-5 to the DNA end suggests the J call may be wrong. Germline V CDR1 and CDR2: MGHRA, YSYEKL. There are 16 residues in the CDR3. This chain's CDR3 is CASSQLGLAGWETQYF. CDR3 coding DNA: TGCGCCAGCAGCCAACTCGGACTAGCGGGCTGGGAGACCCAGTACTTC.

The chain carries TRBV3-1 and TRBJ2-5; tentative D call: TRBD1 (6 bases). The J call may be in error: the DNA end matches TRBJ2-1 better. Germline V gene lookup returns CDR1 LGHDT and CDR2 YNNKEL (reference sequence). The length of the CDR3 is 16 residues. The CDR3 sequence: CASSQNTAEQGNEQFF. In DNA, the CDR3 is TGTGCCAGCAGCCAAAACACAGCGGAGCAGGGGAATGAGCAGTTCTTC.

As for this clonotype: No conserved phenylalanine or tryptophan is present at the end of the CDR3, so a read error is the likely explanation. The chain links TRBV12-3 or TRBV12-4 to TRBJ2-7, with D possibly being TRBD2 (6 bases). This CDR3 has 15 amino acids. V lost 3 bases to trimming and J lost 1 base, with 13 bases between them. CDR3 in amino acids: CASSFLALDSYEQYS. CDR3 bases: TGTGCCAGCAGTTTTCTAGCGTTGGATTCCTACGAGCAGTACTCC.

The DNA for the CDR3 is TGTGCCAGCATCGGTGGGGAGGACACTGAAGCTTTCTTT. Translating gives CASIGGEDTEAFF. This rearrangement joins TRBV11-2 to TRBJ1-1, with no clear D. Looked up from germline, CDR1 is SGHAT and CDR2 is FQNNGV. V lost 7 bases and J 3 bases, leaving 12 bases between the germline ends. There are 13 residues in the CDR3.

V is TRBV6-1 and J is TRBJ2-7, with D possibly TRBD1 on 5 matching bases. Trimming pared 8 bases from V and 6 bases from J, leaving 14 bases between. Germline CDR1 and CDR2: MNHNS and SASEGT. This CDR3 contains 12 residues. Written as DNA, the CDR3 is TGTGCCAGCTACACAGGACCCCTCGAGCAGTACTTC. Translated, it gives CASYTGPLEQYF.

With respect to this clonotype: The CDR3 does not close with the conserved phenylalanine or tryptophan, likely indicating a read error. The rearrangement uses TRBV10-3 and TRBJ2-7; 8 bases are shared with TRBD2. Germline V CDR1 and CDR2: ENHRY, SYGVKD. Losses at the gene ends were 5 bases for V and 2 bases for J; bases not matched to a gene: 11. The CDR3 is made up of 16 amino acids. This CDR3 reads CAISRGGAGDAYEQYL. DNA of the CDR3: TGTGCCATCAGTCGGGGGGGAGCGGGTGACGCCTACGAGCAGTACTTG.

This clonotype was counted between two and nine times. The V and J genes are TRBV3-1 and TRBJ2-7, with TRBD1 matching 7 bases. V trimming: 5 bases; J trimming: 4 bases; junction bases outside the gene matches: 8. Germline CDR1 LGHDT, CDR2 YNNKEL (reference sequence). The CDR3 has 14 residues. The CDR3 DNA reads TGTGCCAGCAGCAGACGACAGGGATTTTACGAGCAGTACTTC. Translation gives CASSRRQGFYEQYF.

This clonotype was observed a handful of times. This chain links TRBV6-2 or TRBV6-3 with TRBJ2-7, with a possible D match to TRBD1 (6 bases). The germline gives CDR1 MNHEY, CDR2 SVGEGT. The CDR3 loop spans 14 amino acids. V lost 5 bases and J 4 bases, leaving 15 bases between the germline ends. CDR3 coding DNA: TGTGCCAGCAGTCCCGGGACAAGTCTGTACGAGCAGTACTTC. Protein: CASSPGTSLYEQYF.

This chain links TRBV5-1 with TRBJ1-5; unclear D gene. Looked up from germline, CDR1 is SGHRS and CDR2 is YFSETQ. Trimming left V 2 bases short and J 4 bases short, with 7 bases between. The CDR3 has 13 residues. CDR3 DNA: TGCGCCAGCAGCTTCCTACCTAATCAGCCCCAGCATTTT. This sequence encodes CASSFLPNQPQHF.

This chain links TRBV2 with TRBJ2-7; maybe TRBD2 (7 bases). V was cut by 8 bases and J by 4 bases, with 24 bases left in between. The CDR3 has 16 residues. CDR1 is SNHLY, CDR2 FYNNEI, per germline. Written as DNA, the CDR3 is TGTGCCAGCGCACTGCACGGGGGGCGCATTAATTACGAGCAGTACTTC. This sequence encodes CASALHGGRINYEQYF.

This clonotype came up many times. The CDR3 sequence is CASGGALEHTGELFF. The CDR3 DNA reads as TGTGCCAGCGGGGGGGCCCTTGAGCACACCGGGGAGCTGTTTTTT. The chain joins TRBV28 to TRBJ2-2; TRBD2 is a possible D gene (7 bases). Per the germline V gene, CDR1 is MDHEN and CDR2 is SYDVKM. The CDR3 has 15 residues. V was shortened by 8 bases and J by 3 bases, with 16 bases between the two germline ends. Drawing the rest from reference TRBV28 and TRBJ2-2, the complete variable domain is DVKVTQSSRYLVKRTGEKVFLECVQDMDHENMFWYRQDPGLGLRLIYFSYDVKMKEKGDIPEGYSVSREKKERFSLILESASTNQTSMYLCASGGALEHTGELFFGEGSRLTVL.

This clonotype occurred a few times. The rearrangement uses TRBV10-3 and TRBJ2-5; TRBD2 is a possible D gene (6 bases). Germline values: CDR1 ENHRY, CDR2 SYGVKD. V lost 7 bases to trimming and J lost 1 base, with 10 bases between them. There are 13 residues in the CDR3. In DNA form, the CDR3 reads TGTGCCATCATGGACGGGGGCCAAGAGACCCAGTACTTC. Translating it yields CAIMDGGQETQYF.

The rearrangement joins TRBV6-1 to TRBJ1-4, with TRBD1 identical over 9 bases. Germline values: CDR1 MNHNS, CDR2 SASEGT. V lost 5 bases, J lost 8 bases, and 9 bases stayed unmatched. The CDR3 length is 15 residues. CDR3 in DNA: TGTGCCAGCAGTACCATAGACAGGGGGGGCGAAAAACTGTTTTTT. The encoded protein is CASSTIDRGGEKLFF.